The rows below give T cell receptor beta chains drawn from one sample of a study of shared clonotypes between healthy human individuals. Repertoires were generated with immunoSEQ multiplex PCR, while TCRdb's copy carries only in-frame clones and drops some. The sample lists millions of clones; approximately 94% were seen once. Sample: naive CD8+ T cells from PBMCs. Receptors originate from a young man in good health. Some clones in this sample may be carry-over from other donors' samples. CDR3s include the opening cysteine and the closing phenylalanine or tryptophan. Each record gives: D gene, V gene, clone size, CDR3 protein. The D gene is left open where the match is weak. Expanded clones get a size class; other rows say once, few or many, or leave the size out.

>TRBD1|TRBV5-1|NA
CASSSSDRDTEAFF
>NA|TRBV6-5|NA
CASSLGTGGANVLTF
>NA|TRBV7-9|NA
CASSLAGGIYEQYF
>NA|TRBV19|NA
CASTLSTQGQPQHF
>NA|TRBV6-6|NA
CASSAESYGYTF
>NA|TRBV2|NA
CASSEPPPDTGELFF
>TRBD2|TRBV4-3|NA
CASSQLFSSGRGDEQYF
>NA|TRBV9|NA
CASSVGVGYEQYF
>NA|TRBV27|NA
CASSFLPQGSLYEQYF
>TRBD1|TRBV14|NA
CASSHMDRGPTDTQYF
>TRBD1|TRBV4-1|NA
CASSQGPGGDYGYTF
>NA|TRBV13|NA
CASSSRQEEGDNEKLFF
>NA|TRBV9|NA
CASSAGAVISGYTF
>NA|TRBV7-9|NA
CASSPPLAGEPTNYGYTF
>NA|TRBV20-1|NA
CSAGFPKEQYF
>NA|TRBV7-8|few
CASSGEGYGYTF
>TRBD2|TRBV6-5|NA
CASRGSGSWTDTQYF
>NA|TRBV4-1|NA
CASAPFQGPYEQYF
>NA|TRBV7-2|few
CASSLGSYEQYF
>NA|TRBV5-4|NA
CASSSSITSYEQYF
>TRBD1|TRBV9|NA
CASSSGQAVNYEQYF
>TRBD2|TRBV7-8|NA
CASSPGLAGSYEQYF
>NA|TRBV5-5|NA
CASSLSGKGYGYTF
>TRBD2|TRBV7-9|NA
CASSDRTSGPQETQYF
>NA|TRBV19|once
CASSITIGADTQYF
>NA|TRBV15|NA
CATSRSREYTGELFF
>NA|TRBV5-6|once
CASSFRTSYNEQFF
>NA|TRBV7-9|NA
CASSLQSGNEQFF
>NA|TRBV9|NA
CASSVQDGNEQFF
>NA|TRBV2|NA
CASTGGNEQFF
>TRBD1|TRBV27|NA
CASSGRTGGYEQYF
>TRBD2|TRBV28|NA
CASSFVFRLAGWAGTDTQYF
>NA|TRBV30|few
CAWSLLLNTEAFF
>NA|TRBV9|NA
CASSAGAGYEQYF
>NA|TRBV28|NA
CASSLTLGNNQPQHF
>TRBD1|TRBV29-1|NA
CSARGGGYYGYTF
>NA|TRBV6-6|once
CASSLGRGHEQYF
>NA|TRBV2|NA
CASSVIGGWAGTGNTIYF
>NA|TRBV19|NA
CASSDLGRNYEQYF
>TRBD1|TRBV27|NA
CASRRQGLGETQYF
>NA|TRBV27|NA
CASSPVAASSTDTQYF
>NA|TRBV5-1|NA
CASSSLGGEQFF
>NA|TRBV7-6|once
CASSLGQGRGYTF
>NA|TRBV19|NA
CASSGGRGAYF
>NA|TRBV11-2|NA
CASRRSRQSYNEQFF
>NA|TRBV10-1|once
CASSGGPLGYEQYF
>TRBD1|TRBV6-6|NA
CASSFPDRGWWDEQFF
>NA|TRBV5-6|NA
CASSSYRVSYEQYF
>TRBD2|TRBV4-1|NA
CASSQDLGGTTTGELFF
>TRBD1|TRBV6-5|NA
CALTRQGIADTQYF
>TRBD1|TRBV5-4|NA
CASSFSGTGGGAFF
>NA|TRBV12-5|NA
CASGLPQARDGEQFF
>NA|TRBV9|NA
CASSPPDRYNEQFF
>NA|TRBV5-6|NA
CASSLSAGKGGAGYTF
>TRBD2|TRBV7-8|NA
CASSLLAGVRNEQFF
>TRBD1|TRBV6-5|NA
CASRQGELNTEAFF
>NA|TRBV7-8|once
CASSLKLEDTQYF
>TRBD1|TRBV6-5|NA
CASSYSDRSDGYTF
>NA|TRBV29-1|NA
CSVEGPGWDTEAFF
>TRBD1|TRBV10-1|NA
CASSENWTGVETQYF